The 27 T cell receptor beta chains below all came from one sample that was sequenced in a study of blood T cell repertoires in COVID-19. Only in-frame clones appear in the TCRdb table, and some are missing; sequencing was by immunoSEQ multiplex PCR. Here the sample spans fewer than 300,000 clones, around 83% being singletons. Sample: peripheral blood. The origin of the receptors is a man older than 75 with acute or convalescent COVID-19.

J is TRBJ2-7 and V is TRBV7-2, with TRBD2 identical over 14 bases. CDR3 length: 16 residues. V was pared by 3 bases and J by 3 bases, with 4 bases of the junction left unmatched. Per the germline V gene, CDR1 is SGHTA and CDR2 is FQGNSA. The DNA of the CDR3 is TGTGCCAGCAGCTTTGGACTAGCGGGAGGATTCTACGAGCAGTACTTC. This codes for CASSFGLAGGFYEQYF.

The chain employs TRBV5-6 and TRBJ2-1; TRBD2 might be the D (5 bases). V was clipped by 2 bases and J by 3 bases, with 12 bases between them. Per germline, CDR1 SGHDT and CDR2 YYEEEE. This CDR3 is built from 15 residues. CDR3 in DNA: TGTGCCAGCAGCTTAAATGTCGGGAACTACAATGAGCAGTTCTTC. It codes for CASSLNVGNYNEQFF.

CDR3 loop: CASGTSGRITDTQYF. CDR3 DNA sequence: TGTGCCAGCGGCACTAGCGGGAGGATCACAGATACGCAGTATTTT. The V and J genes are TRBV27 and TRBJ2-3; 12 bases map to TRBD2. Unmatched junction bases numbered 5, after V lost 8 bases and J lost 2 bases. Per the germline V gene, CDR1 is MNHEY and CDR2 is SMNVEV (reference sequence). The CDR3 is 15 amino acids.

Only a few counts were recorded for this clone. This chain joins TRBV12-3 or TRBV12-4 and TRBJ1-5; D gene uncertain. This CDR3 contains 13 residues. V lost 7 bases, J lost 0 bases, and 7 bases lay in between. The CDR3 protein is CASNGGSNQPQHF. CDR3 DNA sequence: TGTGCCAGCAATGGAGGTAGCAATCAGCCCCAGCATTTT.

The rearrangement joins TRBV6-1 to TRBJ2-2, with D maybe TRBD1 (6 bases). Per germline, CDR1 MNHNS and CDR2 SASEGT. Trimming took 2 bases from V and 4 from J, leaving 17 bases between them. The CDR3 is 17 residues long. The CDR3 loop reads CASSERRGGPSTGELFF. The CDR3 region has the DNA TGTGCCAGCAGTGAACGGCGAGGGGGTCCCTCCACCGGGGAGCTGTTTTTT.

The CDR3 loop is CASRGTGGSYEQYF. DNA for the CDR3: TGTGCCAGCAGGGGGACAGGGGGCTCCTACGAGCAGTACTTC. This chain links TRBV28 with TRBJ2-7; 11 bases map to TRBD1. The J segment lost 0 bases and the V segment lost 6 bases, leaving 1 base of the junction unmatched. This CDR3 region has 14 residues. Germline V lookup: CDR1 MDHEN, CDR2 SYDVKM.

CDR3 amino acids: CSASSQGEGQPQHF. CDR3 nucleotide sequence: TGCAGTGCTAGTTCACAGGGAGAAGGGCAGCCCCAGCATTTT. V gene TRBV20-1 combines with J gene TRBJ1-5; D may be TRBD1 (6 bases). The CDR3 runs to 14 residues. Germline loops: CDR1 DFQATT, CDR2 SNEGSKA (reference sequence). Trimming stripped 3 bases from V and 7 bases from J, with 16 bases between.

The J gene is TRBJ1-5, the V gene TRBV27; D gene uncertain. Per the germline V gene, CDR1 is MNHEY and CDR2 is SMNVEV (reference sequence). The CDR3 loop spans 15 amino acids. The V end lost 6 bases, the J end lost 4 bases, and 16 bases lay between the germline ends. The CDR3 DNA reads as TGTGCCAGCAGACCGAAGAGGGCAGGTAATCAGCCCCAGCATTTT. Amino acids: CASRPKRAGNQPQHF.

The sample holds a few counts of this clone. This chain joins TRBV6-2 or TRBV6-3 and TRBJ2-7; D perhaps matches TRBD1 (6 bases). Germline CDR1 and CDR2: MNHEY and SVGEGT. V lost 0 bases and J lost 7, with 19 bases in between. The CDR3 is 16 amino acids. CDR3 in amino acids: CASSYSVVGASEEQYF. CDR3 nucleotides: TGTGCCAGCAGTTACTCGGTGGTGGGGGCCAGTGAGGAGCAGTACTTC.

V and J are TRBV18 and TRBJ1-5; 8 bases match TRBD1. CDR1 is KGHSH, CDR2 LQKENI, per germline. The V segment lost 4 bases and the J segment 7 bases; nucleotides outside the gene matches: 9. The CDR3 extends over 15 amino acids. In nucleotides, the CDR3 is TGTGCCAGCTCACGCAGCGAGACAGGGGACCAGCCCCAGCATTTT. This gives the protein CASSRSETGDQPQHF.

The chain has TRBV4-2 and TRBJ2-3; D remains unclear. Trimming shortened V by 0 bases and J by 2 bases, and 6 bases separated the two germline ends. This CDR3 is built from 14 residues. The germline V gene has CDR1 LGHNA and CDR2 YNFKEQ. The CDR3, as DNA: TGTGCCAGCAGCCAAGACAGAACCACAGATACGCAGTATTTT. It translates to CASSQDRTTDTQYF.

The rearrangement joins TRBV20-1 to TRBJ2-1, with D hard to call. Trimming took off 3 bases at V and 0 bases at J, with 6 bases between the two ends. This CDR3 is 13 amino acids long. CDR1 and CDR2 from the germline V gene are DFQATT and SNEGSKA (reference sequence). The DNA for the CDR3 is TGCAGTGCTAGTCGCAGCTCCTACAATGAGCAGTTCTTC. Amino acid sequence: CSASRSSYNEQFF.

The chain combines TRBV7-2 with TRBJ2-7; 11 positions match TRBD2. From germline, CDR1 is SGHTA and CDR2 FQGNSA. The CDR3 spans 15 residues. Losses at the gene ends were 5 bases for V and 4 bases for J; bases not matched to a gene: 7. The CDR3 spells CASSLTSGSIYEQYF. The CDR3 DNA reads TGTGCCAGCAGCCTCACTAGCGGGAGCATTTACGAGCAGTACTTC. Filled out from reference TRBV7-2 and TRBJ2-7, the complete variable domain reads GAGVSQSPSNKVTEKGKDVELRCDPISGHTALYWYRQSLGQGLEFLIYFQGNSAPDKSGLPSDRFSAERTGGSVSTLTIQRTQQEDSAVYLCASSLTSGSIYEQYFGPGTRLTVT.

This chain uses TRBV4-1 with TRBJ1-2; maybe TRBD1 (6 bases). V lost 3 bases and J lost 4, with 12 bases in between. Germline CDR1 reads MGHRA; CDR2 reads YSYEKL. This CDR3 is 14 amino acids long. The CDR3 is CASSHEQGLYGYTF. Written as DNA, the CDR3 is TGCGCCAGCAGCCATGAACAGGGTCTCTATGGCTACACCTTC.

The chain couples TRBV6-5 to TRBJ1-4; maybe TRBD1 (6 bases). Trimming took 2 bases from V and 4 from J, leaving 8 bases between them. CDR1 and CDR2 (germline): MNHEY, SVGAGI. The CDR3 has 14 residues. CDR3 protein: CASSYEGGNEKLFF. The DNA for the CDR3 is TGTGCCAGCAGTTACGAAGGGGGTAATGAAAAACTGTTTTTT.

A word on this clone: This sample includes further DNA sequences coding for the same CDR3. The rearrangement uses TRBV6-5 and TRBJ2-1, with 10 bases that match TRBD2. V gave up 6 bases and J gave up 2 bases; unmatched junction bases: 4. There are 15 residues in the CDR3. The V gene's germline CDR1 is MNHEY and CDR2 SVGAGI. The CDR3 loop reads CASRRSGGAYNEQFF. Written as DNA, the CDR3 is TGTGCCAGCAGAAGGAGCGGGGGGGCCTACAATGAGCAGTTCTTC.

In its sample, this clone was seen a few times. The chain carries TRBV19 and TRBJ1-3; TRBD1 matches at 10 bases. The V gene's germline CDR1 is LNHDA and CDR2 SQIVND (reference sequence). Trimming cost V 4 bases and J 2 bases; bases outside gene matches: 5. The CDR3 is made up of 16 amino acids. The CDR3 is CASSTTGQGAGNTIYF. CDR3 nucleotide sequence: TGTGCCAGTAGTACTACCGGACAGGGGGCTGGAAACACCATATATTTT. The full variable domain, its missing parts supplied by reference TRBV19 and TRBJ1-3, is DGGITQSPKYLFRKEGQNVTLSCEQNLNHDAMYWYRQDPGQGLRLIYYSQIVNDFQKGDIAEGYSVSREKKESFPLTVTSAQKNPTAFYLCASSTTGQGAGNTIYFGEGSWLTVV.

This clone has only one observation. The chain carries TRBV21-1 and TRBJ2-7; whether TRBD1, the table's D call, matches the DNA was not checked. TRBV21-1 corresponds to a pseudogene. CDR3 size: 18 residues. For the CDR3, the DNA is TGTGCCAGCAGCAAAGCGTGTTGTGGGGGGACAGGGTTCTACGAGCAGTACTTC. Translating it yields CASSKACCGGTGFYEQYF.

The chain links TRBV10-3 to TRBJ1-3; no reliable D call. Germline V gene sequence: CDR1 ENHRY, CDR2 SYGVKD. CDR3 size: 16 residues. Trimming stripped 3 bases from V and 0 bases from J, with 12 bases between. This CDR3 reads CAISEGRALSGNTIYF. DNA of the CDR3: TGTGCCATCAGTGAAGGGCGGGCCCTCTCTGGAAACACCATATATTTT.

V gene TRBV9 combines with J gene TRBJ2-2, with 14 nucleotides matching TRBD2. The CDR3 is 16 amino acids. V lost 4 bases to trimming and J lost 5 bases; unmatched junction nucleotides: 4. In germline, CDR1 is SGDLS, CDR2 YYNGEE. CDR3 protein: CASSIGTSGRTGELFF. Written as DNA, the CDR3 is TGTGCCAGCAGCATCGGGACTAGCGGGAGAACCGGGGAGCTGTTTTTT.

V and J are TRBV6-5 and TRBJ1-1, with 9 bases that match TRBD1. This CDR3 is built from 13 residues. From germline, CDR1 is MNHEY and CDR2 SVGAGI. The V segment lost 6 bases and the J segment 6 bases; nucleotides outside the gene matches: 5. The CDR3 DNA reads as TGTGCCAGCAGGGGACAGGGCATGGCTGAAGCTTTCTTT. Translating it yields CASRGQGMAEAFF.

The chain links TRBV6-5 to TRBJ1-2; D is unclear. Germline lookup yields CDR1 MNHEY and CDR2 SVGAGI. V lost 11 bases to trimming and J lost 0 bases, with 19 bases between them. The CDR3 covers 15 residues. As DNA, the CDR3 is TGTGCCGCAAAAGGAGGGTCATCAGCTAACTATGGCTACACCTTC. Protein: CAAKGGSSANYGYTF.

The V and J genes are TRBV15 and TRBJ1-6; 8 nucleotides align to TRBD1. The trim removed 2 bases at V and 16 bases at J, leaving 10 bases unmatched. The CDR3 covers 14 residues. CDR1 and CDR2 from the germline V gene are LNHNV and YYDKDF (reference sequence). CDR3 residues: CATSRNPGQDPLHF. The DNA of the CDR3 is TGTGCCACCAGCAGAAATCCGGGACAGGACCCGCTCCACTTT.

The chain combines TRBV4-1 with TRBJ2-5, with D unclear. Germline lookup yields CDR1 MGHRA and CDR2 YSYEKL. The CDR3 contains 13 residues. The V gene lost 0 bases and the J gene lost 5 bases, with 7 bases spanning the gap. CDR3 in DNA: TGCGCCAGCAGCCAAGAGCCGAGGGAGACCCAGTACTTC. Translated, it gives CASSQEPRETQYF.

The genes are TRBV27 and TRBJ1-4, with a tentative D call TRBD1 (6 bases). Germline values: CDR1 MNHEY, CDR2 SMNVEV (reference sequence). CDR3 size: 12 residues. V was shortened by 6 bases and J by 14 bases, with 16 bases between the two germline ends. In nucleotides, the CDR3 is TGTGCCAGCAGACCGGCGGGGGGCTGGCTGTTTTTT. The encoded protein is CASRPAGGWLFF.

The V and J genes are TRBV2 and TRBJ1-5, with no clear D. Trimming took 1 base from V and 7 from J, leaving 8 bases between them. This CDR3 is 13 amino acids long. Germline CDR1 SNHLY, CDR2 FYNNEI. In DNA form, the CDR3 reads TGTGCCAGCAGTGAAGTCGCAGTGCAGCCCCAGCATTTT. Translated, it gives CASSEVAVQPQHF.

V and J are TRBV4-2 and TRBJ1-5; TRBD1 might be the D (5 bases). The CDR3 consists of 14 residues. Per germline, CDR1 LGHNA and CDR2 YNFKEQ. The V and J ends lost 1 base and 7 bases respectively, with 11 bases between them. CDR3 nucleotide sequence: TGTGCCAGCAGCCAAGTTGGGGGGGACCAGCCCCAGCATTTT. Its translation: CASSQVGGDQPQHF.